These 29 T cell receptor beta chains originate from one sample sequenced in a study of cytomegalovirus exposure and HLA in healthy donors. Primers for the PCR totalled 60 Vbeta and 13 Jbeta. Profiled with immunoSEQ multiplex PCR; TCRdb holds only in-frame clones, not every one. This sample has over 150,000 clones; 77% occur once, and the top ten carry approximately 1.5%. Input material: PBMCs. The receptors were sampled from a woman aged 30 to 39 in good health and CMV-seropositive.

The rearrangement uses TRBV2 and TRBJ1-5; the match to TRBD1 covers 8 bases. CDR3 size: 15 residues. CDR1 is SNHLY, CDR2 FYNNEI, per germline. The J segment lost 4 bases and the V segment lost 6 bases, leaving 8 bases of the junction unmatched. CDR3 region: CASSPGQVKNQPQHF. In DNA form, the CDR3 reads TGTGCCAGCAGCCCGGGACAGGTGAAAAATCAGCCCCAGCATTTT.

The CDR3: CASSESMEQGGQPQHF. Written as DNA, the CDR3 is TGCGCCAGCAGTGAGTCTATGGAACAGGGCGGGCAGCCCCAGCATTTT. This chain links TRBV10-1 with TRBJ1-5, with a tentative D call TRBD1 (6 bases). The V and J ends lost 0 bases and 7 bases respectively, with 16 bases between them. In germline, CDR1 is WNHNN, CDR2 SYGVQD (reference sequence). The CDR3 spans 16 residues.

The chain joins TRBV11-2 to TRBJ1-1; the D gene is possibly TRBD1 (6 bases). With 1 base removed from V and 8 bases from J, the gap between germline ends came to 11 bases. This CDR3 comprises 13 residues. In germline, CDR1 is SGHAT, CDR2 FQNNGV. CDR3: CASSLVTGNEAFF. CDR3 DNA: TGTGCCAGCAGCTTAGTCACAGGGAACGAAGCTTTCTTT.

This sequence joins TRBV29-1 and TRBJ2-1, with 9 bases fitting TRBD2. V lost 3 bases, J lost 5 bases, and 5 bases stayed unmatched. CDR1 and CDR2 (germline): SQVTM, ANQGSEA. The CDR3 covers 14 residues. The CDR3 nucleotides read TGCAGCGTTGACAGGACTAGCGCAAACAATGAGCAGTTCTTC. The encoded protein is CSVDRTSANNEQFF.

This chain joins TRBV4-1 and TRBJ2-7; 16 positions agree with TRBD2. The germline gives CDR1 MGHRA, CDR2 YSYEKL. With V trimmed by 3 bases and J by 2 bases, 1 base remained unmatched. The CDR3 is made up of 16 amino acids. This CDR3 is CASSQGLAGGTYEQYF. CDR3 sequence (DNA): TGCGCCAGCAGCCAGGGACTAGCGGGAGGGACCTACGAGCAGTACTTC.

This chain joins TRBV7-9 and TRBJ1-5; D might be TRBD1 (5 bases). The CDR3 loop spans 13 amino acids. V shed 5 bases and J shed 9 bases, with 14 bases lying between them. Germline values: CDR1 SEHNR, CDR2 FQNEAQ (reference sequence). CDR3 residues: CASSNPGLGPQHF. CDR3 sequence (DNA): TGTGCCAGCAGCAATCCAGGGCTTGGGCCCCAGCATTTT.

The chain couples TRBV30 to TRBJ1-5; 7 bases are shared with TRBD1. This CDR3 region has 13 residues. Germline CDR1 reads GTSNPN; CDR2 reads SVGIG (reference sequence). V was pared by 3 bases and J by 4 bases, with 3 bases of the junction left unmatched. DNA of the CDR3: TGTGCCTGGAGCCGGGACAGAAATCAGCCCCAGCATTTT. Protein: CAWSRDRNQPQHF.

The rearrangement links TRBV9 to TRBJ1-1; no clear D gene. CDR1 is SGDLS and CDR2 is YYNGEE in the germline V gene. CDR3 length: 13 amino acids. Trimming removed 2 bases from V and 2 bases from J, with 7 bases in between. As DNA, the CDR3 is TGTGCCAGCAGCGTGTTTCAAAACACTGAAGCTTTCTTT. The encoded protein is CASSVFQNTEAFF.

The V gene is TRBV29-1, the J gene TRBJ2-1; possible D gene TRBD1, 5 bases. The CDR3 contains 13 residues. From germline, CDR1 is SQVTM and CDR2 ANQGSEA. V lost 2 bases, J lost 3 bases, and 8 bases lay in between. This CDR3 reads CSVETGGYNEQFF. The CDR3 DNA is TGCAGCGTTGAAACAGGCGGCTACAATGAGCAGTTCTTC.

This clone is a singleton in its sample. V usage is TRBV18 and J usage is TRBJ1-1, with 7 bases that match TRBD1. The ends lost 3 bases at V and 5 bases at J; junction bases unmatched: 6. CDR3 length: 14 amino acids. Germline V gene data show CDR1 as KGHSH and CDR2 as LQKENI. The CDR3 DNA follows: TGTGCCAGCTCACCCCCGGCCAGGGGGACTGAAGCTTTCTTT. It codes for CASSPPARGTEAFF.

This clone appeared once. The chain couples TRBV4-3 to TRBJ1-2; TRBD1 is a possible D gene (5 bases). V gave up 0 bases and J gave up 5 bases, with 19 bases separating them. The CDR3 totals 17 residues. CDR1 and CDR2 from the germline V gene are LGHNA and YSLEER. CDR3 bases: TGCGCCAGCAGCCAAGATCGCGGAGGGAGGGGACTGTATGGCTACACCTTC. Its translation: CASSQDRGGRGLYGYTF.

The chain has TRBV28 and TRBJ1-4; D may be TRBD1 (5 bases). Between the trimmed V and J ends, which lost 7 bases and 8 bases, there was a span of 14 bases. Per the germline V gene, CDR1 is MDHEN and CDR2 is SYDVKM. This CDR3 has 13 amino acids. CDR3 sequence reads: CASTSPGDEKLFF. CDR3 nucleotide sequence: TGTGCCAGCACCTCCCCGGGGGACGAAAAACTGTTTTTT. The full variable domain, its missing parts supplied by reference TRBV28 and TRBJ1-4, is DVKVTQSSRYLVKRTGEKVFLECVQDMDHENMFWYRQDPGLGLRLIYFSYDVKMKEKGDIPEGYSVSREKKERFSLILESASTNQTSMYLCASTSPGDEKLFFGSGTQLSVL.

The chain is built from TRBV5-4 and TRBJ2-1; tentatively, D is TRBD2 (6 bases). Germline V gives CDR1 SGHNT, CDR2 YYREEE (reference sequence). This CDR3 has 11 amino acids. Trimming cost V 4 bases and J 8 bases, with 7 bases left between them. The CDR3, as DNA: TGTGCCAGCAGCAGGAGGGATGAGCAGTTCTTC. It yields the protein CASSRRDEQFF. Full variable domain (missing parts from reference TRBV5-4 and TRBJ2-1): ETGVTQSPTHLIKTRGQQVTLRCSSQSGHNTVSWYQQALGQGPQFIFQYYREEENGRGNFPPRFSGLQFPNYSSELNVNALELDDSALYLCASSRRDEQFFGPGTRLTVL.

This clone was counted a single time. The chain has TRBV7-2 and TRBJ2-3, with TRBD2 identical over 15 bases. The CDR3 covers 14 residues. CDR1 and CDR2 (germline): SGHTA, FQGNSA. Trimming cost V 8 bases and J 7 bases; bases outside gene matches: 4. Here the CDR3 reads CASGLAGGLNTQYF. Written as DNA, the CDR3 is TGTGCCAGCGGACTAGCGGGAGGGTTGAATACGCAGTATTTT.

This chain connects TRBV15 to TRBJ2-5; 7 nucleotides line up with TRBD1. Per the germline V gene, CDR1 is LNHNV and CDR2 is YYDKDF (reference sequence). J was trimmed by 2 bases and V by 0 bases; bases with no gene match: 3. This CDR3 region has 15 residues. The CDR3 sequence: CATSRDLGQQETQYF. The CDR3 coding sequence is TGTGCCACCAGCAGAGATCTGGGACAGCAAGAGACCCAGTACTTC.

This clone was seen a handful of times. V usage is TRBV29-1 and J usage is TRBJ2-7; TRBD2 matches 7 bases. The V segment lost 5 bases and the J segment 7 bases; nucleotides outside the gene matches: 11. The CDR3 spans 13 residues. Germline values: CDR1 SQVTM, CDR2 ANQGSEA. CDR3 sequence reads: CSVTSRASGEQYF. The CDR3 nucleotides read TGCAGCGTTACTTCACGGGCTAGCGGAGAGCAGTACTTC.

This rearrangement joins TRBV13 to TRBJ2-1, with 7 bases aligning to TRBD1. The length of the CDR3 is 12 residues. With V trimmed by 5 bases and J by 9 bases, 4 bases remained unmatched. In germline, CDR1 is PRHDT, CDR2 FYEKMQ (reference sequence). The CDR3 protein is CASSVQGSEQFF. CDR3 nucleotides: TGTGCCAGCAGCGTACAGGGGAGTGAGCAGTTCTTC.

V and J are TRBV27 and TRBJ2-5, with 13 bases identical to TRBD2. The CDR3 extends over 16 amino acids. The J segment lost 5 bases and the V segment lost 3 bases, leaving 6 bases of the junction unmatched. CDR1 MNHEY and CDR2 SMNVEV come from the germline V gene (reference sequence). CDR3 loop: CASSLAGTSGVETQYF. DNA for the CDR3: TGTGCCAGCAGTTTGGCCGGGACTAGCGGGGTGGAGACCCAGTACTTC.

This chain uses TRBV2 with TRBJ1-1, with TRBD1 matching over 10 bases. CDR1 SNHLY and CDR2 FYNNEI come from the germline V gene. The CDR3 length is 15 residues. V shed 0 bases, J shed 7 bases, and the junction held 5 bases outside the gene matches. This CDR3 reads CASSEAGTGVYEAFF. CDR3 coding DNA: TGTGCCAGCAGTGAAGCCGGGACAGGGGTGTATGAAGCTTTCTTT.

The chain links TRBV5-8 to TRBJ2-7, with D maybe TRBD1 (5 bases). The ends were cut back, 0 bases at V and 3 bases at J, with 13 bases in the middle. The CDR3 covers 15 residues. CDR1 is SGHTS and CDR2 is YDEGEE in the germline V gene. CDR3 protein: CASSLGREPLYEQYF. CDR3 bases: TGTGCCAGCAGCTTGGGCAGGGAACCACTCTACGAGCAGTACTTC.

This chain connects TRBV27 to TRBJ2-1, with 10 positions matching TRBD2. V lost 8 bases and J lost 1; bases outside the gene matches: 5. The V gene's germline CDR1 is MNHEY and CDR2 SMNVEV (reference sequence). The CDR3 is made up of 15 amino acids. CDR3 in amino acids: CASQTAGGSYNEQFF. As DNA, the CDR3 is TGTGCCAGCCAAACAGCGGGAGGGTCCTACAATGAGCAGTTCTTC.

The rearrangement links TRBV11-3 to TRBJ2-2, with a tentative D call TRBD1 (5 bases). The CDR3 has 13 amino acids. The V and J ends lost 2 bases and 7 bases respectively, with 8 bases between them. From germline, CDR1 is SGHNT and CDR2 YENEEA. CDR3 sequence reads: CASSLQGGGELFF. Written as DNA, the CDR3 is TGTGCCAGCAGCTTACAGGGTGGCGGGGAGCTGTTTTTT. Complete variable domain (other parts from reference TRBV11-3 and TRBJ2-2): EAGVVQSPRYKIIEKKQPVAFWCNPISGHNTLYWYLQNLGQGPELLIRYENEEAVDDSQLPKDRFSAERLKGVDSTLKIQPAELGDSAVYLCASSLQGGGELFFGEGSRLTVL.

V is TRBV5-4 and J is TRBJ2-1, with 8 bases that match TRBD2. Germline loops: CDR1 SGHNT, CDR2 YYREEE (reference sequence). This CDR3 has 16 amino acids. V shed 0 bases and J 6 bases; nucleotides not matched to a gene: 8. The CDR3 bases are TGTGCCAGCAGCTTGGCCATTGCGGGAGGAACCAATGAGCAGTTCTTC. Its protein is CASSLAIAGGTNEQFF.

The V call is TRBV7-6, the J call TRBJ2-2; no clear D gene. The germline V gene encodes CDR1 SGHVS and CDR2 FNYEAQ. Trimming stripped 0 bases from V and 6 bases from J, with 11 bases between. This CDR3 has 15 residues. The CDR3 DNA is TGTGCCAGCAGCTTAGCCGTAGTTACCTCCGGGGAGCTGTTTTTT. Protein product: CASSLAVVTSGELFF. The whole variable domain, remainder taken from reference TRBV7-6 and TRBJ2-2, is GAGVSQSPRYKVTKRGQDVALRCDPISGHVSLYWYRQALGQGPEFLTYFNYEAQQDKSGLPNDRFSAERPEGSISTLTIQRTEQRDSAMYRCASSLAVVTSGELFFGEGSRLTVL.

V usage is TRBV7-9 and J usage is TRBJ2-1, with D possibly TRBD2 on 5 matching bases. Deletions cut 5 bases from V and 7 bases from J, with 18 bases between. The CDR3 has 15 amino acids. Germline CDR1 is SEHNR and CDR2 is FQNEAQ (reference sequence). The CDR3 reads CASSDSGLAGNEQFF. The CDR3 region has the DNA TGTGCCAGCAGCGACTCCGGGCTAGCAGGAAATGAGCAGTTCTTC.

A few counts support this clone. The rearrangement joins TRBV18 to TRBJ2-7; D may be TRBD2 (5 bases). Between the trimmed V and J ends, which lost 3 bases and 6 bases, there was a span of 18 bases. The germline CDR1 and CDR2 sequences are KGHSH and LQKENI. This CDR3 has 15 residues. The CDR3 coding sequence is TGTGCCAGCTCACCTGAAACTAGTGGGTTCGGCGAGCAGTACTTC. Residues: CASSPETSGFGEQYF.

A remark on this clone: Other DNA sequences in this sample translate to the same CDR3. This CDR3 reads CASSDRETQYF. The DNA for the CDR3 is TGTGCCAGCAGTGATCGGGAGACCCAGTACTTC. The V gene is TRBV2, the J gene TRBJ2-5; no definite D call. The CDR3 extends over 11 amino acids. In germline, CDR1 is SNHLY, CDR2 FYNNEI. The V end lost 3 bases, the J end lost 5 bases, and 4 bases lay between the germline ends.

The chain recombines TRBV6-1 with TRBJ1-3, with a tentative D call TRBD1 (5 bases). The germline V gene encodes CDR1 MNHNS and CDR2 SASEGT. V lost 6 bases and J 2 bases, leaving 11 bases between the germline ends. The CDR3 contains 14 residues. DNA of the CDR3: TGTGCCAGCAGAGCTCCGGGGGCTGGAAACACCATATATTTT. It yields the protein CASRAPGAGNTIYF.

The table lists this clone with a count of one. The CDR3 nucleotides are TGTGCCAGTAGTATACGGGGGGCTGAAGCTTTCTTT. It yields the protein CASSIRGAEAFF. The V call is TRBV19, the J call TRBJ1-1; D might be TRBD1 (5 bases). CDR3 length equals 12 residues. V lost 2 bases and J lost 6, with 7 bases in between. Germline CDR1 and CDR2: LNHDA and SQIVND (reference sequence).